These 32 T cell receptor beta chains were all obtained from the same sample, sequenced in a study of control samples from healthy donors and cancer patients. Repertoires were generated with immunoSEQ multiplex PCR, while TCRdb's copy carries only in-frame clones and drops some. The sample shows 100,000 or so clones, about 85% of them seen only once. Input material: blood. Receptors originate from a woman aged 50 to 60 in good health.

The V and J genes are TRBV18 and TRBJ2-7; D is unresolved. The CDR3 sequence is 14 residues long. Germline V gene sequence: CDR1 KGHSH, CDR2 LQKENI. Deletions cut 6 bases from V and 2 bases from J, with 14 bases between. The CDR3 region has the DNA TGTGCCAGCTCCGAAGGCCATACAACCTACGAGCAGTACTTC. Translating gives CASSEGHTTYEQYF. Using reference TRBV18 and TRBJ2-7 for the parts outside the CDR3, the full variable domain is NAGVMQNPRHLVRRRGQEARLRCSPMKGHSHVYWYRQLPEEGLKFMVYLQKENIIDESGMPKERFSAEFPKEGPSILRIQQVVRGDSAAYFCASSEGHTTYEQYFGPGTRLTVT.

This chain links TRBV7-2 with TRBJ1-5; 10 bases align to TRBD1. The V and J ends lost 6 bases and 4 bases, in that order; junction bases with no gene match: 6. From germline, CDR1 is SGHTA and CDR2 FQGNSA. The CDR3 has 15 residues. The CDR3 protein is CASRHDRGRNQPQHF. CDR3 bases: TGTGCCAGCAGACATGACAGGGGGCGGAATCAGCCCCAGCATTTT.

The chain's CDR3 is CASSRDRVNTGELFF. CDR3 coding DNA: TGTGCCAGCAGCCGAGACAGGGTTAACACCGGGGAGCTGTTTTTT. This chain connects TRBV5-5 to TRBJ2-2; the match to TRBD1 covers 7 bases. This CDR3 has 15 residues. V lost 4 bases and J lost 2; bases outside the gene matches: 5. Germline V lookup: CDR1 SGHKS, CDR2 YYEKEE (reference sequence).

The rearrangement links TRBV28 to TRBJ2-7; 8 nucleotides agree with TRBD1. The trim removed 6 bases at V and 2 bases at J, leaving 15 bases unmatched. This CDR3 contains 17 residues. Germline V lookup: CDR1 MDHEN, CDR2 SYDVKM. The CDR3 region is CASSTRTGNNIAYEQYF. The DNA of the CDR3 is TGTGCCAGCAGCACTCGGACAGGGAATAATATTGCCTACGAGCAGTACTTC.

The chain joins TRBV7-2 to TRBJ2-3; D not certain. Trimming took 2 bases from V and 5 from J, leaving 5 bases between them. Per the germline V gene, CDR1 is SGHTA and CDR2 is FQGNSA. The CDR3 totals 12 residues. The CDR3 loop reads CASSLNLDTQYF. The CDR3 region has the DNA TGTGCCAGCAGCTTAAATCTAGATACGCAGTATTTT.

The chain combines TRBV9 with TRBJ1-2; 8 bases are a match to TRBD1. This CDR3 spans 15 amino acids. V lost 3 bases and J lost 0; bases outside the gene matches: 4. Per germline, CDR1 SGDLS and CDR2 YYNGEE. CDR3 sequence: CASSADRASNYGYTF. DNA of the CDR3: TGTGCCAGCAGCGCGGACAGGGCCTCTAACTATGGCTACACCTTC.

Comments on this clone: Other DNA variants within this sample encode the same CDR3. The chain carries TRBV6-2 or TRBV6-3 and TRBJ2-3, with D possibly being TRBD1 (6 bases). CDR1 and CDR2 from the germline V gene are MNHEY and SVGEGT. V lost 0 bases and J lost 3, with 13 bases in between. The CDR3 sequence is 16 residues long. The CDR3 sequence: CASSYSTGQVTDTQYF. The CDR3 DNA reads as TGTGCCAGCAGTTACTCGACAGGCCAAGTAACAGATACGCAGTATTTT.

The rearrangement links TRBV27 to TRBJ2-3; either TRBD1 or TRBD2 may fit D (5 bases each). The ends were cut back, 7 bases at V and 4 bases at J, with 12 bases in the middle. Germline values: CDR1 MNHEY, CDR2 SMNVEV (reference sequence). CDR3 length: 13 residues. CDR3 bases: TGTGCCAGCAAAATCGGGGCAGCAGATACGCAGTATTTT. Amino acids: CASKIGAADTQYF.

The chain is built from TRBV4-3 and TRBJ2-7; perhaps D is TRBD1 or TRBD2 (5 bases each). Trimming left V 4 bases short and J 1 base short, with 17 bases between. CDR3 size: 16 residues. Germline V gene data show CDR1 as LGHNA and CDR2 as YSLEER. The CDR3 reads CASSPSGRDRSYEQYF. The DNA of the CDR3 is TGCGCCAGCAGCCCTTCCGGCCGGGACCGTTCCTACGAGCAGTACTTC.

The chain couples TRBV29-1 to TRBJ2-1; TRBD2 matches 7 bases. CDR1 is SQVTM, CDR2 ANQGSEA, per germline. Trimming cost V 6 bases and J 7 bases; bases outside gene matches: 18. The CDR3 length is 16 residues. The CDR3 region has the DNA TGCAGCGTAACCCGACTAGCCGGGGGAAGGGAGAATGAGCAGTTCTTC. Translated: CSVTRLAGGRENEQFF.

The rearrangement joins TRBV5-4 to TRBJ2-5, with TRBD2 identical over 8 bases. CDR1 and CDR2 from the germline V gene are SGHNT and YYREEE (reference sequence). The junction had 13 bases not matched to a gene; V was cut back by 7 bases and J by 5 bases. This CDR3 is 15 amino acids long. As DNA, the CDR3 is TGTGCCAGCTCCTCAAGCGGGGGAGAGTGGGAGACCCAGTACTTC. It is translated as CASSSSGGEWETQYF.

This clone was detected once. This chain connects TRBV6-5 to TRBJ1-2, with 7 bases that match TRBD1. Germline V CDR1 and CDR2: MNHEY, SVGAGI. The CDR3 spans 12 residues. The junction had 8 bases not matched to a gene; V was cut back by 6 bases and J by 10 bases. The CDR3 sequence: CASSDTGVAYTF. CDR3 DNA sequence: TGTGCCAGCAGCGATACAGGGGTTGCCTACACCTTC.

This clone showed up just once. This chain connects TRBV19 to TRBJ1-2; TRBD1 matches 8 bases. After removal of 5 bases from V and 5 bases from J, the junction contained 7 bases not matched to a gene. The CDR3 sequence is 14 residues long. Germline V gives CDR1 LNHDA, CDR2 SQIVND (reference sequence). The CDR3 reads CASSRTGQSYGYTF. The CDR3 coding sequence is TGTGCCAGTAGTCGGACAGGGCAAAGTTATGGCTACACCTTC.

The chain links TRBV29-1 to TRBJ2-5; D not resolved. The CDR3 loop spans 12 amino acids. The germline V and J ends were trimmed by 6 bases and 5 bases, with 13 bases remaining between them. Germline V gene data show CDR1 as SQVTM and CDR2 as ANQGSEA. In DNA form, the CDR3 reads TGCAGCGTAGACTGGTCGGGTGAGACCCAGTACTTC. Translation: CSVDWSGETQYF.

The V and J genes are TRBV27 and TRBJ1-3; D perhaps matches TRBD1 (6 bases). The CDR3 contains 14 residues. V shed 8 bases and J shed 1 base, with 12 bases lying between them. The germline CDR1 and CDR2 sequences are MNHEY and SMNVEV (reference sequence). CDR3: CASSEGGSGNTIYF. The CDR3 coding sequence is TGTGCCAGCTCTGAAGGGGGTTCTGGAAACACCATATATTTT.

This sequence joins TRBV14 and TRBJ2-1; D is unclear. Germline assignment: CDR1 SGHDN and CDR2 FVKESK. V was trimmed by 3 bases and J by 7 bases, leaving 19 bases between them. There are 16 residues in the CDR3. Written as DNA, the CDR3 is TGTGCCAGCAGCCAGCTGATAGACCCCCTCATGAATGAGCAGTTCTTC. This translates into CASSQLIDPLMNEQFF.

CDR3 in amino acids: CASSTRYNEQFF. The CDR3 DNA follows: TGTGCCAGCAGCACTCGATACAATGAGCAGTTCTTC. The chain links TRBV7-6 to TRBJ2-1; D is unresolved. There are 12 residues in the CDR3. Germline CDR1 and CDR2: SGHVS and FNYEAQ. V dropped 5 bases and J dropped 4 bases, with 6 bases sitting between them.

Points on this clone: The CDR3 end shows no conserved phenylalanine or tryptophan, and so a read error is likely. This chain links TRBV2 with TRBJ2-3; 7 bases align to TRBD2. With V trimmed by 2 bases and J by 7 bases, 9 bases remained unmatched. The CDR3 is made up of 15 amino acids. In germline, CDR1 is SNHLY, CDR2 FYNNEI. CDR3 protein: CASSERRETRHTQYL. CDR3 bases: TGTGCCAGCAGTGAACGGCGGGAGACCCGGCATACGCAGTATCTT.

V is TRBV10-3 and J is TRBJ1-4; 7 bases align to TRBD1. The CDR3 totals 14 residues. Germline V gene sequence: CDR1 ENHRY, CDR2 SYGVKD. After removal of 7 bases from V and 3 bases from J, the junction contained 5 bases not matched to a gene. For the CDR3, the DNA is TGTGCCATCAAGCCCGGGACAGCTAATGAAAAACTGTTTTTT. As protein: CAIKPGTANEKLFF.

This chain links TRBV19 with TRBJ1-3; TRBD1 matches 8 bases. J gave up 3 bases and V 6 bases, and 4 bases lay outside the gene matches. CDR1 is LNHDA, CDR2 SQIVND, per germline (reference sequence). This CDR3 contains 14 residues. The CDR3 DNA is TGTGCCAGTAGGCAGGGGGCTGATGGAAACACCATATATTTT. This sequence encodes CASRQGADGNTIYF.

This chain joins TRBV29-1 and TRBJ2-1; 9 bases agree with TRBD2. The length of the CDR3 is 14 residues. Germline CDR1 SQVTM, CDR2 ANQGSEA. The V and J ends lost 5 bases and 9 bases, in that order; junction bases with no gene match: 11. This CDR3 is CSVTGTSPSGEQFF. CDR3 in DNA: TGCAGCGTTACCGGGACTAGCCCCAGCGGTGAGCAGTTCTTC.

CDR3: CASGGGGGLRYEQYF. The CDR3 bases are TGTGCTAGTGGTGGGGGGGGTGGGCTCCGCTACGAGCAGTACTTC. This chain joins TRBV12-5 and TRBJ2-7, with 7 bases aligning to TRBD2. The V gene end was trimmed by 5 bases and the J gene end by 3 bases; junction bases not matched to a gene: 10. CDR1 and CDR2 from the germline V gene are LGHNT and FRNRAP. This CDR3 spans 15 amino acids.

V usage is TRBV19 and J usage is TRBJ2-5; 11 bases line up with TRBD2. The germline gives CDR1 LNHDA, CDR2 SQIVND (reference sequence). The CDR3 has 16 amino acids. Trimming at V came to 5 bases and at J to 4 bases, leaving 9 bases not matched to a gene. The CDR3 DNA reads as TGTGCCAGTAGTGCCACTAGCGGGAGAGTGGGAGAGACCCAGTACTTC. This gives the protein CASSATSGRVGETQYF.

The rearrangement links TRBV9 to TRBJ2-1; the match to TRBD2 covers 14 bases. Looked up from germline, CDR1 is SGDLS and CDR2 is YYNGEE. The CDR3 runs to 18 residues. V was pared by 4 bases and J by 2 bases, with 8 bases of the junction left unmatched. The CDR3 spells CASSYGQGLAGAYNEQFF. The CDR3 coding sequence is TGTGCCAGCAGCTACGGACAGGGACTAGCGGGAGCCTACAATGAGCAGTTCTTC.

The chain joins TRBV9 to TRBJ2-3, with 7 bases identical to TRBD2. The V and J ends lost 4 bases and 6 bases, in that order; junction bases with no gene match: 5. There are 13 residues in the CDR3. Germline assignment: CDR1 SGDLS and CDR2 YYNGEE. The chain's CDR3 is CASSPRAGDTQYF. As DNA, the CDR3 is TGTGCCAGCAGCCCTCGAGCGGGGGATACGCAGTATTTT.

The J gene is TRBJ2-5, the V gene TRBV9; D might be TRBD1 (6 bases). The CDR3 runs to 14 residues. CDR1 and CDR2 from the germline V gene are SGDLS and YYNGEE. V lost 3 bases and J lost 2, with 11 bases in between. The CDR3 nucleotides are TGTGCCAGCAGCGCTACAGGGTTTCAAGAGACCCAGTACTTC. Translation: CASSATGFQETQYF.

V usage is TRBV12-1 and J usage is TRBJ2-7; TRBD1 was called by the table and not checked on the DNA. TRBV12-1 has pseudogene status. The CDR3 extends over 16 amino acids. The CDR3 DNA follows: TGTGCCAGCAGCCCCCCCCCGGGACAGGGGGACTACGAGCAGTACTTC. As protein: CASSPPPGQGDYEQYF.

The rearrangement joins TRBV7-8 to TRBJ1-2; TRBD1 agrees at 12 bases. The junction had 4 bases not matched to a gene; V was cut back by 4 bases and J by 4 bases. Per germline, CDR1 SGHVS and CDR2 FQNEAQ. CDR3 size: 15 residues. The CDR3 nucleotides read TGTGCCAGCAGCTCTCCGGGACAGGGGGCCTATGGCTACACCTTC. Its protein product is CASSSPGQGAYGYTF. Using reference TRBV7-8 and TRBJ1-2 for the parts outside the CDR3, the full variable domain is GAGVSQSPRYKVAKRGQDVALRCDPISGHVSLFWYQQALGQGPEFLTYFQNEAQLDKSGLPSDRFFAERPEGSVSTLKIQRTQQEDSAVYLCASSSPGQGAYGYTFGSGTRLTVV.

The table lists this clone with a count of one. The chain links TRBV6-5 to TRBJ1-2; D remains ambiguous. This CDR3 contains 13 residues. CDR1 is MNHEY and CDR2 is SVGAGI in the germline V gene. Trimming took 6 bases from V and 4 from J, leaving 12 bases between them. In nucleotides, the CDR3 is TGTGCCAGCAGAGAGAGACCCGTCTATGGCTACACCTTC. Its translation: CASRERPVYGYTF.

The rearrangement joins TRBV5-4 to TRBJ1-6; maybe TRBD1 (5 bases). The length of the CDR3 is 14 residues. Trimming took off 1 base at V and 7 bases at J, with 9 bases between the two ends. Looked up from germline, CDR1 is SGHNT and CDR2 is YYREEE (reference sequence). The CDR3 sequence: CASSLPGRNSPLHF. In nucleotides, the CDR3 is TGTGCCAGCAGCTTGCCAGGGCGAAATTCACCCCTCCACTTT.

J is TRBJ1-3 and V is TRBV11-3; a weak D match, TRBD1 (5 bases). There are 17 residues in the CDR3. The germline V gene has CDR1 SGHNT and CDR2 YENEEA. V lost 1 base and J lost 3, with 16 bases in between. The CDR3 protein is CASSLVARRGGGNTIYF. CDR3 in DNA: TGTGCCAGCAGCTTAGTAGCGAGGAGGGGCGGTGGAAACACCATATATTTT.

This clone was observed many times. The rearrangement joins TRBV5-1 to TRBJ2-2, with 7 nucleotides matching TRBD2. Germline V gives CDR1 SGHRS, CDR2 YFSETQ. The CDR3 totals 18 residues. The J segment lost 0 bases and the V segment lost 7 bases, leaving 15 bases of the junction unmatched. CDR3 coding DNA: TGCGCCAGCGGTAGATTTAAGGACGCGGGAGCGAACACCGGGGAGCTGTTTTTT. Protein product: CASGRFKDAGANTGELFF. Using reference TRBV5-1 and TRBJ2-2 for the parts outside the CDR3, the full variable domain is KAGVTQTPRYLIKTRGQQVTLSCSPISGHRSVSWYQQTPGQGLQFLFEYFSETQRNKGNFPGRFSGRQFSNSRSEMNVSTLELGDSALYLCASGRFKDAGANTGELFFGEGSRLTVL.